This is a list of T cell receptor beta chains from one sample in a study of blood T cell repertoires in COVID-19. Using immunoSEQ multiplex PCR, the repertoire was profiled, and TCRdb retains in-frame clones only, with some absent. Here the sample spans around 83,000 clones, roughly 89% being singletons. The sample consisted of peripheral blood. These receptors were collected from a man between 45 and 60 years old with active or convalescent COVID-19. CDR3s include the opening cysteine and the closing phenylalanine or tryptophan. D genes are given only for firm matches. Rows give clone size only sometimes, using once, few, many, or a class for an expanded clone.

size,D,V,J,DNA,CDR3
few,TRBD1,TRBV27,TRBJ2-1,TGTGCCAGCAGTCTGTACAGGGGCAGGGATGAGCAGTTCTTC,CASSLYRGRDEQFF
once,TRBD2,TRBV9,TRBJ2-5,TGTGCCAGCAGCCCGGGACTAGCGGGGGGGCCGATAGAGACCCAGTACTTC,CASSPGLAGGPIETQYF
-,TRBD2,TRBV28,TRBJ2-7,TGTGCCAGCGGAACCCCTAGCGGGGGACTCTCCTACGAGCAGTACTTC,CASGTPSGGLSYEQYF
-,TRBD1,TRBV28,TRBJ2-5,TGTGCCAGCAGTCCAGGACAGGCCTTGCAGACCCAGTACTTC,CASSPGQALQTQYF
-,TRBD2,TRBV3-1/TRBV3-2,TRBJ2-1,TGTGCCAGCAGCCAACTGGCCGGGAGGGCCTCCAATGAGCAGTTCTTC,CASSQLAGRASNEQFF
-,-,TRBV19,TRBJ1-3,TGTGCCACCGGACAGAGCCCAGGAAACACCATATATTTT,CATGQSPGNTIYF
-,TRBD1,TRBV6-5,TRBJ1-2,TGTGCCAGCAGTCGGACAGGGGGCGATCATGGCTACACCTTC,CASSRTGGDHGYTF
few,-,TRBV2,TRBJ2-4,TGTGCCAGCAGTGAAGCTGGAGAGTCGGACATTCAGTACTTC,CASSEAGESDIQYF
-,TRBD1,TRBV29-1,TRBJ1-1,TGCAGCGCAGCGACAGGGGGCTTTCCTGAAGCTTTCTTT,CSAATGGFPEAFF
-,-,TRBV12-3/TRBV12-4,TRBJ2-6,TGTGCCAGCAGTTCGCGCGGGGCCAACGTCCTGACTTTC,CASSSRGANVLTF
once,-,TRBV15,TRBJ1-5,TGTGCCACCAGCAGAGATATCGTGGGGGGGAATAGCAATCAGCCCCAGCATTTT,CATSRDIVGGNSNQPQHF
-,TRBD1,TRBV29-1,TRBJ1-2,TGCAGCGTTGACATCGTAGTGGACAGGGGGGAAGGCTACACCTTC,CSVDIVVDRGEGYTF